This is a list of T cell receptor beta chains from one sample in a study of blood T cell repertoires in COVID-19. Generated by immunoSEQ multiplex PCR, the TCRdb table keeps only in-frame clones and is missing some. The sample carries approximately 360,000 clones, roughly nine tenths recorded once. Material for sequencing was peripheral blood. The receptors here all came from a man aged 40-55 years with acute or convalescent COVID-19. Both conserved end residues are part of each CDR3. The D gene is left open where the match is weak. Not every row has a clone size; where given, it reads once, few, many or a size class.

abundance	v_gene	d_gene	j_gene	CDR3aa	CDR3nt
.	TRBV30	TRBD1	TRBJ1-1	CAWTTDRVFTEAFF	TGTGCCTGGACTACCGACAGGGTATTCACTGAAGCTTTCTTT
.	TRBV18	TRBD2	TRBJ2-7	CASSSDTSGRAQYF	TGTGCCAGCTCATCCGATACTAGCGGGAGGGCGCAGTACTTC
.	TRBV5-5	.	TRBJ2-6	CASSFIAGRTGANVLTF	TGTGCCAGCAGCTTCATCGCGGGAAGGACTGGGGCCAACGTCCTGACTTTC
.	TRBV6-5	.	TRBJ1-5	CASSRDGRDQPQHF	TGTGCCAGCAGTAGGGACGGGAGGGACCAGCCCCAGCATTTT
.	TRBV28	.	TRBJ2-7	CATTHNLDEQYF	TGTGCCACCACGCACAATCTGGACGAGCAGTACTTC
.	TRBV29-1	.	TRBJ2-2	CSVDAGPNTGELFF	TGCAGCGTTGACGCAGGGCCGAACACCGGGGAGCTGTTTTTT
.	TRBV19	.	TRBJ2-7	CASSFTPGYEQYF	TGTGCCAGTAGTTTCACACCGGGCTACGAGCAGTACTTC
.	TRBV28	TRBD1	TRBJ1-1	CASGEIGTGRLDTEAFF	TGTGCCAGCGGCGAGATCGGGACAGGAAGATTGGACACTGAAGCTTTCTTT
once	TRBV4-3	TRBD2	TRBJ2-3	CASSQEAGESTDTQYF	TGCGCCAGCAGCCAAGAGGCGGGGGAAAGCACAGATACGCAGTATTTT
.	TRBV19	.	TRBJ1-1	CATTDTPGHMNTEAFF	TGTGCCACTACAGACACTCCGGGACACATGAACACTGAAGCTTTCTTT
.	TRBV10-3	.	TRBJ1-2	CAVGAGENYGYTF	TGTGCCGTTGGCGCAGGGGAAAACTATGGCTACACCTTC
.	TRBV7-9	.	TRBJ2-5	CASSPVFAGETQYF	TGTGCCAGCAGCCCTGTATTTGCGGGAGAGACCCAGTACTTC
.	TRBV28	TRBD2	TRBJ2-7	CASRKLAGENEQYF	TGTGCCAGCAGAAAACTAGCGGGAGAGAACGAGCAGTACTTC
.	TRBV14	.	TRBJ1-1	CASSQTKSVSAFF	TGTGCCAGCAGCCAAACAAAGTCCGTCTCAGCTTTCTTT
.	TRBV12-3/TRBV12-4	.	TRBJ2-7	CASSLRSSYEQYF	TGTGCCAGCAGTTTGAGGAGCTCCTACGAGCAGTACTTC
.	TRBV9	TRBD1	TRBJ2-5	CASSLLRGPQETQYF	TGTGCCAGCAGCCTCCTGAGGGGGCCTCAAGAGACCCAGTACTTC
.	TRBV6-5	TRBD1	TRBJ2-7	CASSSGTGGYEQYF	TGTGCCAGCAGTTCCGGGACAGGGGGCTACGAGCAGTACTTC
.	TRBV18	.	TRBJ1-1	CASSPAPGVGGNTEAFF	TGTGCCAGCTCACCAGCCCCCGGGGTGGGAGGGAACACTGAAGCTTTCTTT
.	TRBV3-1/TRBV3-2	TRBD2	TRBJ2-1	CASSQTAWERGYNEQFF	TGTGCCAGCAGCCAAACGGCCTGGGAGCGGGGATACAATGAGCAGTTCTTC
.	TRBV7-7	.	TRBJ1-1	CASIILAANTEAFF	TGTGCTAGCATAATTTTAGCCGCAAACACTGAAGCTTTCTTT
.	TRBV6-1	.	TRBJ1-1	CASSEVGRWAEAFF	TGTGCCAGCAGTGAAGTCGGCAGGTGGGCTGAAGCTTTCTTT
.	TRBV19	TRBD1	TRBJ1-2	CASSLDRVGGYTF	TGTGCCAGTAGTCTGGACAGGGTCGGCGGCTACACCTTC
once	TRBV6-5	.	TRBJ1-1	CATKQVNTEAFF	TGTGCCACCAAACAGGTGAACACTGAAGCTTTCTTT
.	TRBV13	.	TRBJ2-2	CASTPQTNTGELFF	TGTGCCAGCACCCCCCAGACGAACACCGGGGAGCTGTTTTTT
.	TRBV28	TRBD1	TRBJ2-7	CASSFFGQVDHEQYF	TGTGCCAGCAGTTTTTTCGGACAGGTGGATCACGAGCAGTACTTC
.	TRBV18	TRBD1	TRBJ1-3	CASSPLGTDSGNTIYF	TGTGCCAGCTCACCACTAGGGACAGACTCTGGAAACACCATATATTTT
.	TRBV2	.	TRBJ2-2	CASSEIPRRNTGELFF	TGTGCCAGCAGTGAAATTCCCAGGCGGAACACCGGGGAGCTGTTTTTT
.	TRBV7-2	.	TRBJ2-5	CASSLDRGAEETQYF	TGTGCCAGCAGCTTAGACCGGGGGGCGGAGGAGACCCAGTACTTC
.	TRBV6-5	TRBD1	TRBJ1-1	CASSTRTGVNTEAFF	TGTGCCAGCAGTACTCGGACAGGGGTGAACACTGAAGCTTTCTTT
.	TRBV5-1	TRBD1	TRBJ2-2	CASSSPKTGTGEIPGELFF	TGCGCCAGCAGCTCGCCCAAAACCGGGACAGGGGAGATTCCCGGGGAGCTGTTTTTT
.	TRBV7-6	TRBD1	TRBJ1-1	CASIRGQGRLDTEAFF	TGTGCCAGCATCCGAGGACAGGGGAGATTGGACACTGAAGCTTTCTTT
.	TRBV5-5	.	TRBJ2-7	CASSFRGTYSPMYEQYF	TGTGCCAGCAGCTTTAGAGGGACTTATTCTCCCATGTACGAGCAGTACTTC
.	TRBV15	.	TRBJ1-3	CATSRGIAESGNTIYF	TGTGCCACCAGCAGAGGAATTGCAGAATCTGGAAACACCATATATTTT
.	TRBV3-1/TRBV3-2	.	TRBJ1-2	CASSQDWGGNYGYTF	TGTGCCAGCAGCCAAGATTGGGGGGGAAACTATGGCTACACCTTC
.	TRBV27	.	TRBJ1-1	CASSSRQENTEAFF	TGTGCCAGCAGTTCCCGACAGGAAAACACTGAAGCTTTCTTT
.	TRBV27	TRBD1	TRBJ2-1	CASMGTGENEQFF	TGTGCCAGCATGGGGACAGGGGAAAATGAGCAGTTCTTC
.	TRBV5-4	.	TRBJ2-7	CASSVSGYYYEQYF	TGTGCCAGCAGCGTAAGCGGGTACTACTACGAGCAGTACTTC
few	TRBV2	.	TRBJ2-2	CASSSLGLSNTGELFF	TGTGCCAGCAGTAGCCTAGGTCTCTCGAACACCGGGGAGCTGTTTTTT
.	TRBV7-9	TRBD1	TRBJ1-1	CASSLAQGADTEAFF	TGTGCCAGCAGCTTAGCTCAGGGGGCGGACACTGAAGCTTTCTTT
.	TRBV28	.	TRBJ2-7	CATQDIPSSYEQYF	TGTGCCACCCAGGACATACCGAGCTCCTACGAGCAGTACTTC
.	TRBV28	.	TRBJ1-5	CASRGRGVQPQHF	TGTGCCAGCAGGGGACGGGGGGTTCAGCCCCAGCATTTT